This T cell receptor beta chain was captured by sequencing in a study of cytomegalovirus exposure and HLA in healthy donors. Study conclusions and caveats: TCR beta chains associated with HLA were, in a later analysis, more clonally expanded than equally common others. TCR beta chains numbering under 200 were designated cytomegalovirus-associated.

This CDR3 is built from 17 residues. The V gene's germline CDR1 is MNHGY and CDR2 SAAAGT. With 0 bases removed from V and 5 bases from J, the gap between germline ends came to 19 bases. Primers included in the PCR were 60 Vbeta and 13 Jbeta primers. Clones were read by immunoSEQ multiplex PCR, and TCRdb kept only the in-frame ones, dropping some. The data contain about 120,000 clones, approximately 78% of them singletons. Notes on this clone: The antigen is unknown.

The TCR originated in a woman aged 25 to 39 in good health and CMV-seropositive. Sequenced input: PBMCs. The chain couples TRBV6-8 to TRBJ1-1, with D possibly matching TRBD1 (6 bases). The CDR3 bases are TGTGCCAGCAGTTACTCGACGACAGATATTAGGGGGACTGAAGCTTTCTTT. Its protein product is CASSYSTTDIRGTEAFF.